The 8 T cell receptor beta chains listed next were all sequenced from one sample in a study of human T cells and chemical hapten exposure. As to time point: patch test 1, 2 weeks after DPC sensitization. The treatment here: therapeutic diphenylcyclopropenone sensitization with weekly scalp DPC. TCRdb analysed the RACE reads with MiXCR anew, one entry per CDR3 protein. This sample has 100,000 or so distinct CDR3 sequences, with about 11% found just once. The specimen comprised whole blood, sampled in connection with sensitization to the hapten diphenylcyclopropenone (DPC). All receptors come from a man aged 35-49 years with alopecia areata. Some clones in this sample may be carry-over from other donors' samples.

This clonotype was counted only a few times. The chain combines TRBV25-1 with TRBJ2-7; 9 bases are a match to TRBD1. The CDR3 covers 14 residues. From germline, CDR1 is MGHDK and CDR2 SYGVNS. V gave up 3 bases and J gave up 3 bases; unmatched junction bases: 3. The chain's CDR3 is CASSERDRVYEQYF. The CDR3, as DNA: TGTGCCAGCAGTGAGAGGGACAGGGTCTACGAGCAGTACTTC.

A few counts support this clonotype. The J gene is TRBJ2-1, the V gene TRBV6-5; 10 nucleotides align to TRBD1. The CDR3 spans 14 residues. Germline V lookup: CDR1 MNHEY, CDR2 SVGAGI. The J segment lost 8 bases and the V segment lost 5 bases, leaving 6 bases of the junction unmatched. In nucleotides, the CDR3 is TGTGCCAGCAGTAAACGGACAGGGGGTCATGAGCAGTTCTTC. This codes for CASSKRTGGHEQFF.

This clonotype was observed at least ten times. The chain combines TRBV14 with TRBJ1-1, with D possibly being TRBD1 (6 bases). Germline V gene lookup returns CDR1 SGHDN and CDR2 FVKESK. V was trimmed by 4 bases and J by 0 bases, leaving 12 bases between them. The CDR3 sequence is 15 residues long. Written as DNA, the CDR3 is TGTGCCAGCAGCCCCAGGGGAGTTCTGAACACTGAAGCTTTCTTT. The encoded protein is CASSPRGVLNTEAFF.

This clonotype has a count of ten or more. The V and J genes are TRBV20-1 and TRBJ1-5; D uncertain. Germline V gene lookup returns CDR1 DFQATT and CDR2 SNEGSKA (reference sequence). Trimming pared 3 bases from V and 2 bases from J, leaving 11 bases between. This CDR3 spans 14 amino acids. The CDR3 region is CSASTGQGNQPQHF. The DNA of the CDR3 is TGCAGTGCTAGTACGGGTCAGGGCAATCAGCCCCAGCATTTT.

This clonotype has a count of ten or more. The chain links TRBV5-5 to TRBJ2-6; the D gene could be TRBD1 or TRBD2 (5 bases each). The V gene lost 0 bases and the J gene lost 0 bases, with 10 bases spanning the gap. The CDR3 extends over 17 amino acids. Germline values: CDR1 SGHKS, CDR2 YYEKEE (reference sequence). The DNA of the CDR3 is TGTGCCAGCAGCTTGGTCCCAGGGACCTCTGGGGCCAACGTCCTGACTTTC. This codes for CASSLVPGTSGANVLTF.

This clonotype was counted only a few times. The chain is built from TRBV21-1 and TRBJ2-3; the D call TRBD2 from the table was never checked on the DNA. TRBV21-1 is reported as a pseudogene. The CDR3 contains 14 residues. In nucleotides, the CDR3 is TGTGCCAGCAGCAAACGGACTAGCGGAAATACGCAGTATTTT. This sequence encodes CASSKRTSGNTQYF.

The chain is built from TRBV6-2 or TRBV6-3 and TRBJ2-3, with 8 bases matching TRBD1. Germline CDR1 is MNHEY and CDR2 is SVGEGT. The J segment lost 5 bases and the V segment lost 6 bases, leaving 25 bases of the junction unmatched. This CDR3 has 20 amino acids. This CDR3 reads CASRPSTYDRGGFGRDTQYF. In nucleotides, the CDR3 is TGTGCCAGCAGACCTTCTACTTACGACAGGGGAGGATTCGGCAGAGATACGCAGTATTTT.

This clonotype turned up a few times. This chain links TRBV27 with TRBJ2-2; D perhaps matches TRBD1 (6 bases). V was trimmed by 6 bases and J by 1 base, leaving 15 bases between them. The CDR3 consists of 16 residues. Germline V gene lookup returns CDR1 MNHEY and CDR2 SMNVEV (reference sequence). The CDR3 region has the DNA TGTGCCAGCAGCCCTGCGAGGGGGTGGAACACCGGGGAGCTGTTTTTT. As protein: CASSPARGWNTGELFF.